These 19 T cell receptor beta chains originate from one sample sequenced in a study of T cell responses to AZD1222 COVID-19 vaccine. TCRdb's copy holds only in-frame clones and misses some; the assay was immunoSEQ multiplex PCR. The table lists around 140,000 clones, 90% to 95% of them singletons. Specimen: peripheral blood, collected on day 0 of AZD1222 vaccination. All receptors come from an adult in good health.

This chain connects TRBV9 to TRBJ2-3; the D gene is possibly TRBD2 (5 bases). The CDR3 loop spans 15 amino acids. Deletions cut 0 bases from V and 3 bases from J, with 11 bases between. Germline-derived CDR1 and CDR2 are SGDLS and YYNGEE. CDR3 residues: CASSVVAWETDTQYF. Here the CDR3 DNA reads TGTGCCAGCAGCGTAGTAGCATGGGAGACAGATACGCAGTATTTT.

The chain uses TRBV5-1 and TRBJ1-6; possibly TRBD1 for D (5 bases). Germline assignment: CDR1 SGHRS and CDR2 YFSETQ. This CDR3 is built from 16 residues. Trimming shortened V by 1 base and J by 0 bases, and 8 bases separated the two germline ends. The CDR3 nucleotides read TGCGCCAGCAGCTTGCCAGGGAGCTCCTATAATTCACCCCTCCACTTT. It is translated as CASSLPGSSYNSPLHF. Full variable domain (missing parts from reference TRBV5-1 and TRBJ1-6): KAGVTQTPRYLIKTRGQQVTLSCSPISGHRSVSWYQQTPGQGLQFLFEYFSETQRNKGNFPGRFSGRQFSNSRSEMNVSTLELGDSALYLCASSLPGSSYNSPLHFGNGTRLTVT.

The V call is TRBV9, the J call TRBJ1-4; 8 bases line up with TRBD1. Per the germline V gene, CDR1 is SGDLS and CDR2 is YYNGEE. The CDR3 contains 14 residues. Trimming took 5 bases from V and 4 from J; bases not matched to a gene: 4. CDR3 sequence reads: CASRVGTGNEKLFF. The CDR3 DNA reads as TGTGCCAGCAGAGTCGGGACAGGTAATGAAAAACTGTTTTTT.

The J gene is TRBJ1-2, the V gene TRBV13; maybe TRBD1 (5 bases). Germline CDR1 is PRHDT and CDR2 is FYEKMQ (reference sequence). The CDR3 covers 14 residues. V was trimmed by 5 bases and J by 2 bases, leaving 12 bases between them. CDR3 protein: CASSDLRGNYGYTF. CDR3 DNA sequence: TGTGCCAGCAGCGACCTCCGGGGCAACTATGGCTACACCTTC. Using reference TRBV13 and TRBJ1-2 for the parts outside the CDR3, the full variable domain is AAGVIQSPRHLIKEKRETATLKCYPIPRHDTVYWYQQGPGQDPQFLISFYEKMQSDKGSIPDRFSAQQFSDYHSELNMSSLELGDSALYFCASSDLRGNYGYTFGSGTRLTVV.

A remark on this clone: Other DNA sequences in the sample encode the same CDR3. The chain carries TRBV12-3 or TRBV12-4 and TRBJ1-2; D may be TRBD1 (6 bases). Trimming stripped 5 bases from V and 2 bases from J, with 9 bases between. The CDR3 consists of 13 residues. The CDR3 nucleotides read TGTGCCAGCAGTCTCGACAGGAACTATGGCTACACCTTC. Translating gives CASSLDRNYGYTF.

V and J are TRBV5-6 and TRBJ1-1; D unresolved. Trimming removed 4 bases from V and 5 bases from J, with 15 bases in between. There are 14 residues in the CDR3. The V gene's germline CDR1 is SGHDT and CDR2 YYEEEE. The CDR3 reads CASSLRPVRTEAFF. The CDR3 DNA follows: TGTGCCAGCAGCCTACGCCCAGTGAGGACTGAAGCTTTCTTT.

V gene TRBV5-1 combines with J gene TRBJ2-1; 8 bases are shared with TRBD1. CDR1 and CDR2 (germline): SGHRS, YFSETQ. The CDR3 is 15 residues long. V lost 4 bases to trimming and J lost 3 bases; unmatched junction nucleotides: 6. The CDR3: CASSLTGGLYNEQFF. CDR3 bases: TGCGCCAGCAGCCTTACAGGGGGTCTCTACAATGAGCAGTTCTTC.

The rearrangement joins TRBV7-3 to TRBJ2-3, with D possibly TRBD2 on 6 matching bases. CDR3 length: 16 amino acids. CDR1 is SGHTA, CDR2 FQGTGA, per germline. V lost 4 bases and J lost 3, with 17 bases in between. CDR3 protein: CASSSRTGVRTDTQYF. The CDR3 coding sequence is TGTGCCAGCAGCTCGCGGACGGGAGTCCGAACAGATACGCAGTATTTT.

This clone has a single count. The V call is TRBV27, the J call TRBJ2-2; D possibly uses TRBD1 or TRBD2 (5 bases each). This CDR3 has 16 amino acids. V lost 6 bases, J lost 0 bases, and 14 bases lay in between. The germline gives CDR1 MNHEY, CDR2 SMNVEV (reference sequence). The CDR3 sequence: CASSHFEGPNTGELFF. The CDR3 DNA is TGTGCCAGCAGCCACTTCGAGGGGCCGAACACCGGGGAGCTGTTTTTT.

The J gene is TRBJ2-7, the V gene TRBV19; TRBD1 or TRBD2 may be the D gene (5 bases each). This CDR3 comprises 11 residues. The V end was cut by 9 bases, the J end by 6 bases, with 12 bases between. Germline assignment: CDR1 LNHDA and CDR2 SQIVND (reference sequence). CDR3 DNA: TGTGCCAGCGCCGACGGGACCGAGCAGTACTTC. This sequence encodes CASADGTEQYF.

The chain uses TRBV16 and TRBJ1-6; perhaps TRBD1 as D (5 bases). The CDR3 loop spans 15 amino acids. V was trimmed by 3 bases and J by 7 bases, leaving 13 bases between them. The V gene's germline CDR1 is KGHSY and CDR2 FQNENV. In DNA, the CDR3 is TGTGCCAGCAGCCAGTTGACAGTAGGCAATTCACCCCTCCACTTT. Its translation is CASSQLTVGNSPLHF.

CDR3 sequence: CASSPKLLNEQYF. As DNA, the CDR3 is TGTGCCAGCAGTCCGAAACTCCTAAACGAGCAGTACTTC. This chain connects TRBV6-6 to TRBJ2-7; D is undetermined. The CDR3 runs to 13 residues. V lost 5 bases to trimming and J lost 5 bases, with 13 bases between them. CDR1 is MNHNY and CDR2 is SVGAGI in the germline V gene (reference sequence).

J is TRBJ1-5 and V is TRBV7-2, with TRBD1 matching 10 bases. Trimming took 8 bases from V and 10 from J; bases not matched to a gene: 11. CDR3 length: 14 residues. Germline V gives CDR1 SGHTA, CDR2 FQGNSA. Here the CDR3 reads CASRVGQGVSPQHF. The CDR3 DNA follows: TGTGCCAGCCGCGTTGGACAGGGGGTAAGTCCCCAGCATTTT.

This clone was seen only a few times. This chain links TRBV12-3 or TRBV12-4 with TRBJ1-2, with D tentatively TRBD1 (6 bases). The CDR3 contains 13 residues. Trimming cost V 2 bases and J 5 bases, with 9 bases left between them. DNA of the CDR3: TGTGCCAGCAGTTTAACGGACAGATATGGCTACACCTTC. This codes for CASSLTDRYGYTF.

The chain recombines TRBV28 with TRBJ2-7; 8 bases map to TRBD1. V shed 2 bases, J shed 3 bases, and the junction held 3 bases outside the gene matches. The CDR3 totals 14 residues. CDR1 and CDR2 (germline): MDHEN, SYDVKM. In nucleotides, the CDR3 is TGTGCCAGCAGTTTAGAACAGGGGGACTACGAGCAGTACTTC. This translates into CASSLEQGDYEQYF.

V and J are TRBV4-3 and TRBJ2-3, with 7 nucleotides matching TRBD2. The V segment lost 5 bases and the J segment 3 bases; nucleotides outside the gene matches: 8. The CDR3 contains 15 residues. CDR1 is LGHNA, CDR2 YSLEER, per germline. The CDR3 DNA sequence: TGCGCCAGCAGCAAAGGCCAGGGAGGGACAGATACGCAGTATTTT. Translation gives CASSKGQGGTDTQYF.

J is TRBJ2-7 and V is TRBV5-6; 11 positions match TRBD1. V lost 3 bases, J lost 7 bases, and 12 bases stayed unmatched. The germline V gene has CDR1 SGHDT and CDR2 YYEEEE. The CDR3 is 16 amino acids. DNA of the CDR3: TGTGCCAGCAGCTGGGGAACCGGGACAGGGGGGCGAGAGCAGTACTTC. Protein: CASSWGTGTGGREQYF.

This chain joins TRBV7-6 and TRBJ1-1; perhaps TRBD1 as D (5 bases). The germline V gene encodes CDR1 SGHVS and CDR2 FNYEAQ. V was shortened by 3 bases and J by 2 bases, with 16 bases between the two germline ends. This CDR3 comprises 16 residues. The CDR3 is CASSLGVRLDNTEAFF. The CDR3 DNA reads TGTGCCAGCAGCTTGGGGGTACGGTTGGACAACACTGAAGCTTTCTTT. Complete variable domain (other parts from reference TRBV7-6 and TRBJ1-1): GAGVSQSPRYKVTKRGQDVALRCDPISGHVSLYWYRQALGQGPEFLTYFNYEAQQDKSGLPNDRFSAERPEGSISTLTIQRTEQRDSAMYRCASSLGVRLDNTEAFFGQGTRLTVV.

The rearrangement links TRBV5-6 to TRBJ2-2, with 10 bases that match TRBD1. V shed 4 bases, J shed 4 bases, and the junction held 13 bases outside the gene matches. Looked up from germline, CDR1 is SGHDT and CDR2 is YYEEEE. This CDR3 has 18 amino acids. The CDR3 DNA reads TGTGCCAGCAGCCATTCGACAGGGGGCACGCTCGTCACCGGGGAGCTGTTTTTT. Amino acid sequence: CASSHSTGGTLVTGELFF.